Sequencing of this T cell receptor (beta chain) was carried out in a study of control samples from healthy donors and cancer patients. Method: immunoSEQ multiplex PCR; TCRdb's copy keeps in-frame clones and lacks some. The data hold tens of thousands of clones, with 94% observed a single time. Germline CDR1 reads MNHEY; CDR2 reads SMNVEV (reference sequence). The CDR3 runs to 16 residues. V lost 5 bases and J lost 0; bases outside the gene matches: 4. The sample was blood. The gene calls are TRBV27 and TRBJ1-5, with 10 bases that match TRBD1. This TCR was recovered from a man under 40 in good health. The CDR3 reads CASSTRQGASNQPQHF. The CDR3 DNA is TGTGCCAGCAGTACTAGACAGGGGGCTAGCAATCAGCCCCAGCATTTT.